This is a list of T cell receptor beta chains from one sample in a study of beta chain features in type 1 diabetes. Profiled with immunoSEQ multiplex PCR; TCRdb holds only in-frame clones, not every one. The sample has some 700,000 clones, roughly 13% seen once; the top ten hold around 0.022%. Sequences were obtained from naive CD4+ T cells from blood. The receptors stem from a man between 18 and 35 years old with type 1 diabetes. Both conserved end residues are part of each CDR3. Fields, in order: CDR3 protein, CDR3 DNA, clone size, V gene, D gene, J gene. A D gene is named only where the DNA matches it firmly. The size entry is marked missing in some rows and otherwise reads once, few, many or a size class.

CDR3 protein: CASSGTEYEQYF
CDR3 DNA: TGCGCCAGCAGCGGGACAGAATACGAGCAGTACTTC
clone size: few
V gene: TRBV5-1
D gene: TRBD1
J gene: TRBJ2-7

CDR3 protein: CAWQGGGETQYF
CDR3 DNA: TGTGCCTGGCAAGGGGGAGGGGAGACCCAGTACTTC
clone size: few
V gene: TRBV30
D gene: -
J gene: TRBJ2-5

CDR3 protein: CASLRCGNSNQPQHF
CDR3 DNA: TGTGCCAGCCTTCGATGCGGGAATAGCAATCAGCCCCAGCATTTT
clone size: few
V gene: TRBV11-3
D gene: -
J gene: TRBJ1-5

CDR3 protein: CAISPGTLNTEAFF
CDR3 DNA: TGTGCCATCAGTCCCGGGACACTGAACACTGAAGCTTTCTTT
clone size: -
V gene: TRBV10-3
D gene: -
J gene: TRBJ1-1

CDR3 protein: CSVAPGQGRDTQYF
CDR3 DNA: TGCAGCGTTGCCCCGGGACAGGGGCGAGATACGCAGTATTTT
clone size: few
V gene: TRBV29-1
D gene: TRBD1
J gene: TRBJ2-3

CDR3 protein: CASSEGLAGGQTDTQYF
CDR3 DNA: TGTGCCAGCAGCGAAGGACTAGCGGGGGGGCAGACAGATACGCAGTATTTT
clone size: -
V gene: TRBV9
D gene: TRBD2
J gene: TRBJ2-3

CDR3 protein: CASSPPGTSGADGTQYF
CDR3 DNA: TGTGCCAGCTCACCCCCGGGGACTAGCGGGGCAGATGGTACGCAGTATTTT
clone size: few
V gene: TRBV18
D gene: TRBD2
J gene: TRBJ2-3

CDR3 protein: CASSQGSRGSGNSPLHF
CDR3 DNA: TGTGCCAGCAGCCAAGGCAGCAGGGGGTCAGGGAATTCACCCCTCCACTTT
clone size: -
V gene: TRBV14
D gene: TRBD1
J gene: TRBJ1-6

CDR3 protein: CASSQMRHYNEQFF
CDR3 DNA: TGCGCCAGCAGCCAAATGAGGCATTACAATGAGCAGTTCTTC
clone size: -
V gene: TRBV4-1
D gene: -
J gene: TRBJ2-1

CDR3 protein: CASSNRAFMNTEAFF
CDR3 DNA: TGTGCCAGCAGTAACAGGGCCTTTATGAACACTGAAGCTTTCTTT
clone size: -
V gene: TRBV27
D gene: -
J gene: TRBJ1-1

CDR3 protein: CASSLMKQGTEAFF
CDR3 DNA: TGTGCCAGCAGCTTAATGAAGCAGGGCACTGAAGCTTTCTTT
clone size: few
V gene: TRBV7-9
D gene: -
J gene: TRBJ1-1

CDR3 protein: CASSDIRVPTDTQYF
CDR3 DNA: TGTGCCAGCAGTGATATCAGGGTCCCCACAGATACGCAGTATTTT
clone size: -
V gene: TRBV25-1
D gene: -
J gene: TRBJ2-3

CDR3 protein: CASSHQGREENSPLHF
CDR3 DNA: TGCGCCAGCAGCCATCAGGGGCGCGAGGAGAATTCACCCCTCCACTTT
clone size: -
V gene: TRBV4-1
D gene: -
J gene: TRBJ1-6

CDR3 protein: CASSDSKNTEAFF
CDR3 DNA: TGTGCCAGTAGTGATTCGAAGAACACTGAAGCTTTCTTT
clone size: few
V gene: TRBV19
D gene: -
J gene: TRBJ1-1

CDR3 protein: CASSWRLAGGDEQFF
CDR3 DNA: TGTGCCAGCAGCTGGAGGCTAGCGGGGGGTGATGAGCAGTTCTTC
clone size: -
V gene: TRBV7-2
D gene: TRBD2
J gene: TRBJ2-1

CDR3 protein: CASSEGWNGYTF
CDR3 DNA: TGTGCCAGCAGTGAAGGGTGGAACGGCTACACCTTC
clone size: -
V gene: TRBV25-1
D gene: -
J gene: TRBJ1-2